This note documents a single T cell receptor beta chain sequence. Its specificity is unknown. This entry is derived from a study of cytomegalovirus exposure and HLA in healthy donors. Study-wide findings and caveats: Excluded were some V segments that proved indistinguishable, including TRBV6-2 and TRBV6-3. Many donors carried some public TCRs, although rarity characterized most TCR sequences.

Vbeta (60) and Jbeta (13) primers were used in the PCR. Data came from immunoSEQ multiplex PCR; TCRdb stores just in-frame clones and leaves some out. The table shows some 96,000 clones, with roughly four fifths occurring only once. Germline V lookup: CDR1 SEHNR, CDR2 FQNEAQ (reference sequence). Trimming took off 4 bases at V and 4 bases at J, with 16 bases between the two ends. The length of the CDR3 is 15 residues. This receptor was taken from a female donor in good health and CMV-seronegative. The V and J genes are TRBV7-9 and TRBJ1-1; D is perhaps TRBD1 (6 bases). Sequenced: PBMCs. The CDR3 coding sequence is TGTGCCAGCAGCTCGTCTGATAGGACAGTCACTGAAGCTTTCTTT. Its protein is CASSSSDRTVTEAFF.